This record concerns one T cell receptor (beta chain) sequence. This clonotype appeared many times. There is no known antigen for this receptor. Base qualities were left out, and no much larger clone turns up one base away. Hyperthyroidism patients were newly diagnosed, with disease duration under 2 months, and aged 18 to 65 years. Exclusion was applied to patients with uncontrolled infections, other autoimmune diseases, pregnancy or lactation. Diagnoses were established on the basis of clinical symptoms, serum thyroxine and TRAb, thyroid ultrasound, and orbital computed tomography. Blood from progressor patients was drawn when they were first diagnosed with hyperthyroidism, before any ophthalmopathy symptoms appeared. Ficoll-Paque density gradient centrifugation was used to isolate PBMCs from 10 ml of fresh peripheral blood. Patients classed as progressors first received a Graves' hyperthyroidism diagnosis and then went on to develop ophthalmopathy during follow-up. Total RNA was extracted using Trizol reagent, and RNA quality was assessed on an Agilent 2100 Bioanalyzer.

The sample is drawn from a study of T cells in Graves' hyperthyroidism and ophthalmopathy (dated 2019 in TCRdb). Study-wide context: Peripheral blood samples were taken at initial diagnosis, before any treatment was given. A discovery cohort of fewer than 110 patients, about 40 with Graves' ophthalmopathy and approximately 55 with stable Graves' hyperthyroidism, was used to find distinguishing TCR V-J signatures. Whether ophthalmopathy could be predicted prospectively was tested in an independent validation cohort made up of approximately 19 hyperthyroidism patients plus 17 patients who later progressed to ophthalmopathy. The 90 to 100 discovery patients were randomly split 7:3 into training and test sets. In addition, the study compared T-cell repertoires in thyroid tissue and in blood from roughly 6 Graves' hyperthyroidism patients. After sampling, hyperthyroidism patients received methimazole starting at 30 mg daily, and ophthalmopathy patients received high-dose intravenous methylprednisolone. TCR Vbeta CDR3 sequencing of 120 to 150 peripheral blood samples (approximately 44 ophthalmopathy, 75 hyperthyroidism and roughly 17 progressor patients) is reported in the paper. The full study reports these points: Ophthalmopathy was separated from stable hyperthyroidism by a 13 V-J signature model, with 85% to 90% sensitivity and just over 81% specificity obtained in cross-validation and 80%/75% obtained in testing. Most expanded thyroid clonotypes (frequency above 0.001) were also detected in blood, suggesting blood repertoires may reflect thyroid immune responses. Sample size was not statistically predetermined, and investigators were not blinded to group allocation. In validation, progression to ophthalmopathy was predicted by the model with almost 71% sensitivity and 72.22% specificity, a median of 6.5 months before onset.

From the cysteine up to the phenylalanine, the CDR3 has a length of 16 residues. Only CDR3 DNA is held: 48 bases, read in frame from base 1. CDR1 and CDR2 were assigned from the germline V gene as SGHRS and YFSETQ. V drops 5 bases and J drops 0 bases, leaving 14 bases in between. The TCR beta CDR3 regions were amplified from RNA transcripts. The first round of RT-PCR for the TCR CDR3 was performed with the HTBI primer set and the Qiagen OneStep RT-PCR kit. Libraries were constructed in a second round of multiplex PCR, after which size selection and purification were performed. Libraries were sequenced paired-end with 100 bp reads on an Illumina HiSeq2000. The source study handled its data this way. Raw data were processed with SOAPnuke, discarding reads with adapters, uncalled bases, mean Phred below 15, or no exact constant-primer or identifier match. COPE v1.2.5 was used to merge the high-quality paired reads, and each unique nucleotide sequence was defined as a clonotype. MiTCR v1.1 was used to align the clonotypes against IMGT TRBV, TRBD and TRBJ reference segments. Only V-J combinations with frequency above 0.0001, covering 98% to 99.2% of repertoires, were analysed. The TCS score was defined as the ratio of F50 (clonal expansion) to E x V (chaos), calculated using BLOSUM62-based TCRdist between CDR3 peptides within each V-J. Welch's t-statistics and random forest reduced around 510 V-J features to 13, which were used in a naive Bayes classifier (R e1071). TCRdb trimmed public reads at Q25 via fastp, called clones via MiXCR and kept in-frame beta chains. Under each unique CDR3 protein, matching rows form one entry showing the most common genes and DNA. TCRdb's processing, not the authors' own work, is the source of the V and J calls. The sample profile shows more than 300,000 distinct CDR3 sequences; about a sixth of them were found once. 30% to 35% of the sample is taken by the ten largest.

The clonotype was recovered from a woman aged 25 to 39 with Graves' hyperthyroidism that later progressed to Graves' ophthalmopathy. The sample was blood. This chain is built from TRBV5-1 and TRBJ2-2, with TRBD2 tentatively as D gene (6 bases match). CDR3 region: CASSSPGGTNTGELFF. The nucleotide sequence reads TGCGCCAGCAGTTCCCCGGGCGGGACGAACACCGGGGAGCTGTTTTTT.